The rows below give T cell receptor beta chains drawn from one sample of a study of human T cells and chemical hapten exposure. TCRdb reprocessed the RACE reads via MiXCR and lists one record per CDR3 protein. The sample holds more than 250,000 distinct CDR3 sequences, 7.5% to 10% seen once. The specimen comprised whole blood, sampled in connection with sensitization to the hapten diphenylcyclopropenone (DPC). The receptors were gathered from a woman aged 40 to 50 with alopecia areata. Some clones in this sample may be carry-over from other donors' samples. The CDR3 runs from the conserved cysteine through the conserved F or W. Each record gives: CDR3 protein, clone size, V gene, J gene, CDR3 length. Expanded clones are given a class, and other clones once, few, many or no size at all.

CDR3aa: CASSKYRRGLTEAFF
abundance: .
v_gene: TRBV21-1
j_gene: TRBJ1-1
len: 15

CDR3aa: CASSSGLRSSYEQYF
abundance: many
v_gene: TRBV28
j_gene: TRBJ2-7
len: 15

CDR3aa: CASGTPAYGYTF
abundance: many
v_gene: TRBV12-5
j_gene: TRBJ1-2
len: 12

CDR3aa: CASSLSDSNYEQYF
abundance: few
v_gene: TRBV12-3/TRBV12-4
j_gene: TRBJ2-7
len: 14

CDR3aa: CASSQNREEAFF
abundance: many
v_gene: TRBV3-1
j_gene: TRBJ1-1
len: 12

CDR3aa: CASSYSSRDSFSYEQYF
abundance: many
v_gene: TRBV6-2/TRBV6-3
j_gene: TRBJ2-7
len: 17

CDR3aa: CASSFSGRQETQYF
abundance: many
v_gene: TRBV5-1
j_gene: TRBJ2-5
len: 14

CDR3aa: CASSSGRSSQAYGYTF
abundance: .
v_gene: TRBV14
j_gene: TRBJ1-2
len: 16

CDR3aa: CASSQAGSGTDTQYF
abundance: .
v_gene: TRBV4-2
j_gene: TRBJ2-3
len: 15

CDR3aa: CATSDPLTGGSSYNEQFF
abundance: .
v_gene: TRBV24-1
j_gene: TRBJ2-1
len: 18

CDR3aa: CSASTRAKNIQYF
abundance: many
v_gene: TRBV20-1
j_gene: TRBJ2-4
len: 13

CDR3aa: CASSLDGISGANVLTF
abundance: few
v_gene: TRBV5-4
j_gene: TRBJ2-6
len: 16

CDR3aa: CSVIVPGNEQFF
abundance: .
v_gene: TRBV20-1
j_gene: TRBJ2-1
len: 12

CDR3aa: CASTAGGKETQYF
abundance: .
v_gene: TRBV28
j_gene: TRBJ2-5
len: 13

CDR3aa: CASSRTLAGGTDTQYF
abundance: few
v_gene: TRBV7-6
j_gene: TRBJ2-3
len: 16

CDR3aa: CASSNRGGEQYF
abundance: .
v_gene: TRBV21-1
j_gene: TRBJ2-7
len: 12

CDR3aa: CASTSGVFNEKLFF
abundance: .
v_gene: TRBV12-3/TRBV12-4
j_gene: TRBJ1-4
len: 14

CDR3aa: CASSAEGGREAKNIQYF
abundance: few
v_gene: TRBV9
j_gene: TRBJ2-4
len: 17

CDR3aa: CASRRPNYRGSTDTQYF
abundance: .
v_gene: TRBV28
j_gene: TRBJ2-3
len: 17

CDR3aa: CASSALTGRSNQPQHF
abundance: few
v_gene: TRBV6-1
j_gene: TRBJ1-5
len: 16

CDR3aa: CASSQRTTGIYEQYF
abundance: .
v_gene: TRBV4-1
j_gene: TRBJ2-7
len: 15

CDR3aa: CASSQRGKTEAFF
abundance: .
v_gene: TRBV28
j_gene: TRBJ1-1
len: 13

CDR3aa: CASKVSGHTGTEAFF
abundance: .
v_gene: TRBV12-3/TRBV12-4
j_gene: TRBJ1-1
len: 15

CDR3aa: CASSRTGDYGYTF
abundance: .
v_gene: TRBV28
j_gene: TRBJ1-2
len: 13

CDR3aa: CASSLAHGRLYSYEQYF
abundance: few
v_gene: TRBV7-9
j_gene: TRBJ2-7
len: 17

CDR3aa: CASSDGGYEQFF
abundance: many
v_gene: TRBV2
j_gene: TRBJ2-1
len: 12

CDR3aa: CASRGRYSTDTQYF
abundance: .
v_gene: TRBV6-5
j_gene: TRBJ2-3
len: 14

CDR3aa: CASSLWQGGNQPQHF
abundance: few
v_gene: TRBV5-6
j_gene: TRBJ1-5
len: 15

CDR3aa: CASRPRAEGARTEAFF
abundance: few
v_gene: TRBV5-1
j_gene: TRBJ1-1
len: 16

CDR3aa: CASSSIAPSGVETQYF
abundance: few
v_gene: TRBV27
j_gene: TRBJ2-5
len: 16

CDR3aa: CSVRIAGTAQETQYF
abundance: .
v_gene: TRBV29-1
j_gene: TRBJ2-5
len: 15

CDR3aa: CASSAQSGTQYF
abundance: .
v_gene: TRBV25-1
j_gene: TRBJ2-3
len: 12

CDR3aa: CSAEGAQYF
abundance: many
v_gene: TRBV29-1
j_gene: TRBJ2-3
len: 9

CDR3aa: CASSPGGALGRGANVLTF
abundance: .
v_gene: TRBV4-2
j_gene: TRBJ2-6
len: 18

CDR3aa: CATSPQGAKDEQYF
abundance: few
v_gene: TRBV24-1
j_gene: TRBJ2-7
len: 14

CDR3aa: CASSPNSGSGELFF
abundance: .
v_gene: TRBV28
j_gene: TRBJ2-2
len: 14

CDR3aa: CASSQVPTSGPEEGYEQYF
abundance: many
v_gene: TRBV3-2
j_gene: TRBJ2-7
len: 19

CDR3aa: CASGGVRNEQYF
abundance: many
v_gene: TRBV28
j_gene: TRBJ2-7
len: 12

CDR3aa: CSARAPNGAGEEAGELFF
abundance: many
v_gene: TRBV20-1
j_gene: TRBJ2-2
len: 18

CDR3aa: CATGGLITYEQYF
abundance: .
v_gene: TRBV10-3
j_gene: TRBJ2-7
len: 13

CDR3aa: CASSIIAGGPHYNEQFF
abundance: .
v_gene: TRBV28
j_gene: TRBJ2-1
len: 17

CDR3aa: CASSLVYEQYF
abundance: many
v_gene: TRBV12-3/TRBV12-4
j_gene: TRBJ2-7
len: 11

CDR3aa: CSATRQGVGTGELFF
abundance: many
v_gene: TRBV20-1
j_gene: TRBJ2-2
len: 15

CDR3aa: CASSPVTDTQYF
abundance: many
v_gene: TRBV7-2
j_gene: TRBJ2-3
len: 12

CDR3aa: CSARVTSGQETQYF
abundance: many
v_gene: TRBV20-1
j_gene: TRBJ2-5
len: 14

CDR3aa: CASSARWLTTDTQYF
abundance: few
v_gene: TRBV27
j_gene: TRBJ2-3
len: 15

CDR3aa: CSATTGLGRTEAFF
abundance: .
v_gene: TRBV20-1
j_gene: TRBJ1-1
len: 14

CDR3aa: CASSLGRAEGYTF
abundance: few
v_gene: TRBV11-2
j_gene: TRBJ1-2
len: 13

CDR3aa: CSVTTSGSDEQYF
abundance: few
v_gene: TRBV29-1
j_gene: TRBJ2-7
len: 13

CDR3aa: CASSHSPGNVLTF
abundance: many
v_gene: TRBV11-3
j_gene: TRBJ2-6
len: 13

CDR3aa: CASSAGHSTGEQFF
abundance: .
v_gene: TRBV5-1
j_gene: TRBJ2-1
len: 14

CDR3aa: CSVAPVGQATDTQYF
abundance: many
v_gene: TRBV29-1
j_gene: TRBJ2-3
len: 15

CDR3aa: CASSPGQGASSPLHF
abundance: many
v_gene: TRBV6-5
j_gene: TRBJ1-6
len: 15

CDR3aa: CASNRDGQITQYF
abundance: .
v_gene: TRBV11-1
j_gene: TRBJ2-3
len: 13

CDR3aa: CSAGRLAGPYEQYF
abundance: .
v_gene: TRBV20-1
j_gene: TRBJ2-7
len: 14

CDR3aa: CSVDWPSDTQYF
abundance: .
v_gene: TRBV29-1
j_gene: TRBJ2-3
len: 12